This is a list of T cell receptor beta chains from one sample in a study of monozygotic twins with inflammatory bowel disease. TCRdb re-called the 5' RACE reads and shows each CDR3 protein once, DNA omitted. This sample's table reports approximately 330,000 distinct CDR3 sequences. The sequencing sample was made of blood. The receptors stem from a human donor with ulcerative colitis or Crohn's disease, or a healthy co-twin of an affected twin (not recorded which). Each CDR3 is given with its conserved first and last residue.

j_call v_call cdr3_aa
TRBJ1-1 TRBV24-1 CATRQDGVNTEAFF
TRBJ1-2 TRBV20-1 CSAHSFYGYTF
TRBJ2-7 TRBV10-1 CASSERTGYEQYF
TRBJ2-3 TRBV21-1 CASSLQAGKKDTSDTQYF
TRBJ1-5 TRBV28 CSSSHPPRANSNQPQHF
TRBJ2-3 TRBV10-3 CAISEGRAASDTQYF
TRBJ2-7 TRBV29-1 CSVEEREGVAYEQYF
TRBJ2-5 TRBV7-9 CASSLGWETQYF
TRBJ2-7 TRBV20-1 CSASLTSINSYEQYF
TRBJ2-5 TRBV25-1 CARTLGRGTQYF
TRBJ1-5 TRBV6-5 CASSYSTLSNQPQHF
TRBJ2-3 TRBV20-1 CRGGVGDTQYF
TRBJ2-5 TRBV4-1 CASSQDGRAPQTQYF
TRBJ1-1 TRBV5-5 CASSLGPMNTEAFF
TRBJ1-3 TRBV11-2 CASSLDREGLTGNTIYF
TRBJ1-6 TRBV10-2 CASSRDRGGNSPLHF
TRBJ2-7 TRBV7-8 CASSWTTSYEQYF